This record covers a single TCR beta chain. Autoimmune disease history or systemic immunosuppression disqualified patients. These data come from a study of OX40 agonist ivuxolimab in advanced cancers. Study details: Ivuxolimab, an antibody acting as an agonist of OX40 (CD134), was used to treat patients.

With 0 bases removed from V and 2 bases from J, the gap between germline ends came to 5 bases. This CDR3 contains 13 residues. Germline-derived CDR1 and CDR2 are MGHRA and YSYEKL. Using immunoSEQ multiplex PCR, the repertoire was profiled, and TCRdb retains in-frame clones only, with some absent. Of roughly 93,000 clones listed, roughly 80% are singletons. Sequencing was performed on CD4+ or CD8+ T cells sorted from blood, taken in a trial of the OX40 agonist ivuxolimab. The chain links TRBV4-1 to TRBJ2-7; D is unresolved. The clonotype was recovered from an adult with an advanced solid tumor such as melanoma, head and neck, liver or kidney cancer. The CDR3: CASSQERAYEQYF. The CDR3 coding sequence is TGCGCCAGCAGCCAAGAAAGAGCCTACGAGCAGTACTTC.